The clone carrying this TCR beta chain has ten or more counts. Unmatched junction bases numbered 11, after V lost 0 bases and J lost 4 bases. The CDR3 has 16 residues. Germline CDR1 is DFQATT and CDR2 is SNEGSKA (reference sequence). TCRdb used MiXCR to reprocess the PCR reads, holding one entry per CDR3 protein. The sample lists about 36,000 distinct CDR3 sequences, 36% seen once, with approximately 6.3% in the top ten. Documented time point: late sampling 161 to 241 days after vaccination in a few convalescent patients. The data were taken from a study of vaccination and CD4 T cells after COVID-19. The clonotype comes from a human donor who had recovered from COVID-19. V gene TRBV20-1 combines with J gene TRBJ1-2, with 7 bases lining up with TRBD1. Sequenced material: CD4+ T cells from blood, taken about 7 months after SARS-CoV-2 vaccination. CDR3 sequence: CSARDLRQGVAYGYTF. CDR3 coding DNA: TGCAGTGCTAGAGATCTCCGTCAGGGGGTAGCCTATGGCTACACCTTC.